This T cell receptor beta chain derives from a study of CD8 T cells in ankylosing spondylitis. Study conclusions and caveats: Characteristic, it appeared, of ankylosing spondylitis blood was a TCR beta motif of eight or nine highly homologous variants. Prior work had noted some motif variants in reactive arthritis blood and synovial fluid. The disease-linked clones had a CD8+ phenotype and low blood frequencies.

A note on this clonotype: Its antigen is still unknown.

Preparation of TCR beta libraries was done by quantitative 5'-RACE with molecular barcodes. A single record per CDR3 protein comes from TCRdb applying MiXCR to the 5' RACE reads. This repertoire shows around 450,000 distinct CDR3 sequences, more than 25% found once; its top ten account for roughly 0.8%. CDR3 length equals 14 residues. Germline V gene data show CDR1 as ENHRY and CDR2 as SYGVKD. The germline V and J ends were trimmed by 6 bases and 2 bases, with 10 bases remaining between them. Sequenced material: blood, either unsorted or a sorted T cell fraction (not recorded which). The V call is TRBV10-3, the J call TRBJ2-2; D remains ambiguous. The receptor's source is a male donor with ankylosing spondylitis. CDR3 region: CAISTLLNTGELFF. As DNA, the CDR3 is TGTGCCATCAGCACCCTGCTAAACACCGGGGAGCTGTTTTTT.